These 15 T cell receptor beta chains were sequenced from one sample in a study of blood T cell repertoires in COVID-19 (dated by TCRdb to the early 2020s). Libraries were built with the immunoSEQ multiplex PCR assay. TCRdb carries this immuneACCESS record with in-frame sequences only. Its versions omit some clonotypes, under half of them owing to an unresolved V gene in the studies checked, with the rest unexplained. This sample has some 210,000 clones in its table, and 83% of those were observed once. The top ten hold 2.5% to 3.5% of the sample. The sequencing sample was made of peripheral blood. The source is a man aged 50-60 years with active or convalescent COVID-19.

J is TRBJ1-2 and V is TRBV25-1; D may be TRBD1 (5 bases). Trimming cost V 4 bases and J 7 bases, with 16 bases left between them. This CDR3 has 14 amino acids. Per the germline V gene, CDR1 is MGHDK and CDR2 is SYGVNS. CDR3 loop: CASSAPTGTGGYTF. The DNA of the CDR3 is TGTGCCAGCAGTGCCCCCACAGGTACTGGTGGCTACACCTTC.

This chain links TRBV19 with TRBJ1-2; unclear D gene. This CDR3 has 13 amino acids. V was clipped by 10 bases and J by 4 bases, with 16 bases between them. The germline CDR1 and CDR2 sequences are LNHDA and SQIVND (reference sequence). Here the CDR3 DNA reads TGTGCCACTTACGGGATGAACGGCTATGGCTACACCTTC. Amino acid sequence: CATYGMNGYGYTF. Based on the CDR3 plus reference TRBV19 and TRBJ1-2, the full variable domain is DGGITQSPKYLFRKEGQNVTLSCEQNLNHDAMYWYRQDPGQGLRLIYYSQIVNDFQKGDIAEGYSVSREKKESFPLTVTSAQKNPTAFYLCATYGMNGYGYTFGSGTRLTVV.

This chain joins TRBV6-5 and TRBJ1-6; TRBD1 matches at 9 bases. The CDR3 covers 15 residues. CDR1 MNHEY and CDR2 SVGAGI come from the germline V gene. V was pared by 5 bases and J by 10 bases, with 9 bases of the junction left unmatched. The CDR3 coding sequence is TGTGCCAGCAGTACCCGGGACAGGGCAAGATCACCCCTCCACTTT. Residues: CASSTRDRARSPLHF.

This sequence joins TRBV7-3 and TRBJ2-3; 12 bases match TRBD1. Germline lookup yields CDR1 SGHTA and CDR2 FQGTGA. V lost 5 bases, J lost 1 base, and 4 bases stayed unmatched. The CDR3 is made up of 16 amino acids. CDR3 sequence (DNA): TGTGCCAGCAGCACAGGGACAGGGGGCGGCACAGATACGCAGTATTTT. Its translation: CASSTGTGGGTDTQYF. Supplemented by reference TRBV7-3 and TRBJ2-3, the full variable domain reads GAGVSQTPSNKVTEKGKYVELRCDPISGHTALYWYRQSLGQGPEFLIYFQGTGAADDSGLPNDRFFAVRPEGSVSTLKIQRTERGDSAVYLCASSTGTGGGTDTQYFGPGTRLTVL.

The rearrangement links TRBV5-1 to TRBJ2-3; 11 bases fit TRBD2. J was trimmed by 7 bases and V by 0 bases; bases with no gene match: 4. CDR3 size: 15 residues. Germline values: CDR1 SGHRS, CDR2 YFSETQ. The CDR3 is CASSLDTSGRYTQYF. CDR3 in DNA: TGCGCCAGCAGCTTGGATACTAGCGGGAGATATACGCAGTATTTT.

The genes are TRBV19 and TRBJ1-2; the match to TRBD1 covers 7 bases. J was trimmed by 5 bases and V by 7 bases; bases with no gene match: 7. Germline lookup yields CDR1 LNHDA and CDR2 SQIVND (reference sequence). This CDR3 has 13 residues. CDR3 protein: CASNPGQRYGYTF. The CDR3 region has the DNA TGTGCCAGTAACCCGGGACAGAGGTATGGCTACACCTTC.

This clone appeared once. The CDR3 DNA reads TGTGCCAGCAGCTTTCCAGGACAGTTTGAAGCTTTCTTT. It translates to CASSFPGQFEAFF. The chain combines TRBV7-2 with TRBJ1-1, with a possible D match to TRBD1 (6 bases). V was cut by 3 bases and J by 7 bases, with 12 bases left in between. Germline V gene lookup returns CDR1 SGHTA and CDR2 FQGNSA. There are 13 residues in the CDR3.

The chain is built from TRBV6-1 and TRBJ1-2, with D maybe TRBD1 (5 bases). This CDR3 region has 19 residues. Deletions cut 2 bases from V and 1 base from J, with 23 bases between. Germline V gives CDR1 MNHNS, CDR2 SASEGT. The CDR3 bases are TGTGCCAGCAGTGAAAGGGGCCCCGCTCGCCAGACTTTTAACTATGGCTACACCTTC. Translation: CASSERGPARQTFNYGYTF.

The DNA of the CDR3 is TGTGCCAGTCAGGGTAGCACAGATACGCAGTATTTT. As protein: CASQGSTDTQYF. This chain links TRBV28 with TRBJ2-3; weak D call: TRBD1 (5 bases). V dropped 9 bases and J dropped 0 bases, with 7 bases sitting between them. The CDR3 contains 12 residues. Germline CDR1 MDHEN, CDR2 SYDVKM.

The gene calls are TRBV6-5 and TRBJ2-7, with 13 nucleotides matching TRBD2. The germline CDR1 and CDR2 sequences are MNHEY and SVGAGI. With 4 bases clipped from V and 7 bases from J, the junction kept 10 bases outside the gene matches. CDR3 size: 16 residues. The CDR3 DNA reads TGTGCCAGCAGTTGGCAAACTAGCGGGAGGGCCTGGGAGCAGTACTTC. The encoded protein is CASSWQTSGRAWEQYF.

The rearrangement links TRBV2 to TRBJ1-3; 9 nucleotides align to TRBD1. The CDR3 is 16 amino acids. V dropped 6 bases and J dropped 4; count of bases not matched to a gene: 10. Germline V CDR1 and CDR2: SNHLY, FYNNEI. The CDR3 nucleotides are TGTGCCAGCAGCAGCCAGGGGACAGGGAAAGGAAACACCATATATTTT. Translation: CASSSQGTGKGNTIYF.

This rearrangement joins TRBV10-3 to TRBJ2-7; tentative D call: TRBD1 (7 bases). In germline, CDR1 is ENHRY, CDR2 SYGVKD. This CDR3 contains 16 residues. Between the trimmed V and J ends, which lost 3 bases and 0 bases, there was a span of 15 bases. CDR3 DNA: TGTGCCATCAGTGACCCCGCGGGACAGAGCTCCTACGAGCAGTACTTC. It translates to CAISDPAGQSSYEQYF.

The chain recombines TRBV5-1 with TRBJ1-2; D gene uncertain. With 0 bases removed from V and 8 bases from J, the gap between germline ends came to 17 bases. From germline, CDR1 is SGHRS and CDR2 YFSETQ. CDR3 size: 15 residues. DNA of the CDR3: TGCGCCAGCAGCTTGGATGGCGGACGAGCGGGGGGCTACACCTTC. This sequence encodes CASSLDGGRAGGYTF.

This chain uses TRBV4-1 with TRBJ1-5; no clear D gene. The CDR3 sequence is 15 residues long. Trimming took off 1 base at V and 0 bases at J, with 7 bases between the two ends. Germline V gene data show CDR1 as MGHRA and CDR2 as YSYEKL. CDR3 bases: TGCGCCAGCAGCCAAGGAGGGTTTAGCAATCAGCCCCAGCATTTT. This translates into CASSQGGFSNQPQHF.

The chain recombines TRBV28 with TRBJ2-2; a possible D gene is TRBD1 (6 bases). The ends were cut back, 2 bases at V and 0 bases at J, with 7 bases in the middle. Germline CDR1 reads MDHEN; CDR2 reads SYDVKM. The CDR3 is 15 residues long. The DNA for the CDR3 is TGTGCCAGCAGTTTAGGGACAACGAACACCGGGGAGCTGTTTTTT. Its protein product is CASSLGTTNTGELFF.